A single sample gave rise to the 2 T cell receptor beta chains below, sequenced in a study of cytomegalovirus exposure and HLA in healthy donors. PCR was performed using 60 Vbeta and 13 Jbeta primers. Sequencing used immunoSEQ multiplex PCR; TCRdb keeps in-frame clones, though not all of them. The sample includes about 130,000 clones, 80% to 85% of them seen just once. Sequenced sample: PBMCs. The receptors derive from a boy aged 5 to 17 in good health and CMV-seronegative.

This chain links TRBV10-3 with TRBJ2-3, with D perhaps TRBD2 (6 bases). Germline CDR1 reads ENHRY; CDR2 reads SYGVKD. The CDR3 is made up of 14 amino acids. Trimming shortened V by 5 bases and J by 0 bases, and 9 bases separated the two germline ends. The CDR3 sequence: CAISLSGSTDTQYF. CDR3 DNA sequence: TGTGCCATCAGTCTGAGCGGGAGCACAGATACGCAGTATTTT.

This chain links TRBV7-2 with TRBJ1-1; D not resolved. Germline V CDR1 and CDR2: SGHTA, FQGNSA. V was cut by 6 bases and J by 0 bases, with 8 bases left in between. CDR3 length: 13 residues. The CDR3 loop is CASRPQMNTEAFF. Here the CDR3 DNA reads TGTGCCAGCAGGCCACAGATGAACACTGAAGCTTTCTTT.